This TCR beta chain was captured by sequencing in a study of T cell changes during pregnancy in multiple sclerosis. This clone was detected only a few times. TCRdb keeps only in-frame clones here, not all; method: immunoSEQ multiplex PCR. The data show about 4,000 clones, approximately 84% seen once. The CDR3 totals 15 residues. CDR1 is MNHNS and CDR2 is SASEGT in the germline V gene. The V segment lost 1 base and the J segment 8 bases; nucleotides outside the gene matches: 3. The sample here was CD8+ T cells from peripheral blood mononuclear cells, taken in the first trimester of pregnancy. The chain couples TRBV6-1 to TRBJ1-6; 9 bases line up with TRBD1. The source is a female donor in good health, enrolled as a control in a pregnancy study. The CDR3 region is CASSEDGTGYSPLHF. CDR3 coding DNA: TGTGCCAGCAGTGAAGACGGGACAGGGTATTCACCCCTCCACTTT.